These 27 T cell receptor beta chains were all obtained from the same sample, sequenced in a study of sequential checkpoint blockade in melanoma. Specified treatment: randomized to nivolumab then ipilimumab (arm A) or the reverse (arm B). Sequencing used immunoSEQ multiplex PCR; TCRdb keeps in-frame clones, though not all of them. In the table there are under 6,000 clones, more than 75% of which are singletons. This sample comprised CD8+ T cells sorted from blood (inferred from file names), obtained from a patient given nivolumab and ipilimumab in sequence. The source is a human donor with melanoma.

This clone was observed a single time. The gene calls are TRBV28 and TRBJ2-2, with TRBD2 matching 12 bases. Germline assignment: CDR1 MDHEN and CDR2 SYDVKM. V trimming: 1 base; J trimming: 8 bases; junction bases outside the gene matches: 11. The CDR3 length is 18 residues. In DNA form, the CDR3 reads TGTGCCAGCAGTTTATCCCGGCTAGCGGGGGGGCCAGGTGGGGAGCTGTTTTTT. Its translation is CASSLSRLAGGPGGELFF.

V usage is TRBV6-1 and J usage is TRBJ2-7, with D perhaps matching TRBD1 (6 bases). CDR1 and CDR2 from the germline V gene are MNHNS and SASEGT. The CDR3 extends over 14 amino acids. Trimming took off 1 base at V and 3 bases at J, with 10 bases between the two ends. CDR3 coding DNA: TGTGCCAGCAGTGAAGGGACAGTTAGCTACGAGCAGTACTTC. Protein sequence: CASSEGTVSYEQYF.

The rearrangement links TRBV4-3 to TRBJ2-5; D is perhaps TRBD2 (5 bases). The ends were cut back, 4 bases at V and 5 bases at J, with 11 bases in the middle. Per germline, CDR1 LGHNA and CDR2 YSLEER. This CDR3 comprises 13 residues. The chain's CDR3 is CASSREGWETQYF. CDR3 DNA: TGCGCCAGCAGCCGAGAGGGCTGGGAGACCCAGTACTTC.

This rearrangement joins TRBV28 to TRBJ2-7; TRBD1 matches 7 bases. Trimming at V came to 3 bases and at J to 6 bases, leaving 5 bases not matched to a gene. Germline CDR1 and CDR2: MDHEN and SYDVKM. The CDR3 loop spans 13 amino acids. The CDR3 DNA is TGTGCCAGCAGTTTGACAGGGAGTGGCGAGCAGTACTTC. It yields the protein CASSLTGSGEQYF.

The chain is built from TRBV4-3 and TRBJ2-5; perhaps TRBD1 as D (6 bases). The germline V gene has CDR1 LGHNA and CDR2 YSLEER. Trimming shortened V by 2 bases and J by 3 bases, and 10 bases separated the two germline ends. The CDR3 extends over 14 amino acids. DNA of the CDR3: TGCGCCAGCAGCCAAACCCAGGGGAAAGAGACCCAGTACTTC. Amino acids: CASSQTQGKETQYF.

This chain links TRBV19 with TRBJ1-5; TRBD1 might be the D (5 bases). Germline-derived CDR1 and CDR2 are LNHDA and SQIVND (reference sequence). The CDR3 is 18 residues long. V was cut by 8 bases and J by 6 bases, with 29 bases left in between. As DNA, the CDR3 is TGTGCCAGTGGTCGTCATCCAGGACACGACTTAGTTTTTCAGCCCCAGCATTTT. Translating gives CASGRHPGHDLVFQPQHF.

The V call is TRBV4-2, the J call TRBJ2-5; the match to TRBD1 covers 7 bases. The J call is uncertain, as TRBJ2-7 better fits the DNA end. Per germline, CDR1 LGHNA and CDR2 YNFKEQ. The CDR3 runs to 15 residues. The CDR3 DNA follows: TGTGCCAGCAGCCAAGATGGGGACAGCTACTACGAGCAGTACTTC. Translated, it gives CASSQDGDSYYEQYF.

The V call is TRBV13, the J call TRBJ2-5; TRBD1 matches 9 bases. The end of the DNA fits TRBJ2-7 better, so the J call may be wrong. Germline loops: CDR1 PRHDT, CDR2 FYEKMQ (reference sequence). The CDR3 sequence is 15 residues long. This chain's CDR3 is CASSPGQGTSYEQYF. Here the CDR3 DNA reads TGTGCCAGCAGCCCCGGACAGGGGACCTCCTACGAGCAGTACTTC.

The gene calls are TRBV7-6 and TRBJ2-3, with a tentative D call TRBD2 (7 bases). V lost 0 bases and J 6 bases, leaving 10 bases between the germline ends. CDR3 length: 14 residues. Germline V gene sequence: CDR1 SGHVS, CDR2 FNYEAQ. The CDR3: CASSLAGGADTQYF. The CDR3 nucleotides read TGTGCCAGCAGCTTAGCGGGGGGGGCGGATACGCAGTATTTT.

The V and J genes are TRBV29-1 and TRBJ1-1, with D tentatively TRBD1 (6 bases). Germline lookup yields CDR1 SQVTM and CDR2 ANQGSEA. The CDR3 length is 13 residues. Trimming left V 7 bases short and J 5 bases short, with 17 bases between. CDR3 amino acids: CSAGSRGGTEAFF. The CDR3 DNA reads TGCAGCGCCGGATCGAGGGGGGGGACTGAAGCTTTCTTT.

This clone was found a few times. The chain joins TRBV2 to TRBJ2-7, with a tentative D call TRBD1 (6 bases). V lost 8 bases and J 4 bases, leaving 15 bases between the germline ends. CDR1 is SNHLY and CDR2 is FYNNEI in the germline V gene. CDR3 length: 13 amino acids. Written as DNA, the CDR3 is TGTGCCAGCGAGGGTTTACAGGGATACGAGCAGTACTTC. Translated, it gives CASEGLQGYEQYF. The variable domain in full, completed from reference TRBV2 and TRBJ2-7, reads EPEVTQTPSHQVTQMGQEVILRCVPISNHLYFYWYRQILGQKVEFLVSFYNNEISEKSEIFDDQFSVERPDGSNFTLKIRSTKLEDSAMYFCASEGLQGYEQYFGPGTRLTVT.

The CDR3 loop reads CASSPVGGGQGTDGYTF. CDR3 sequence (DNA): TGTGCCAGCAGCCCGGTTGGGGGGGGACAGGGGACGGATGGCTACACCTTC. The rearrangement joins TRBV7-9 to TRBJ1-2, with 10 bases aligning to TRBD1. The CDR3 totals 17 residues. Trimming removed 5 bases from V and 6 bases from J; junction bases left unmatched: 15. Germline V gene lookup returns CDR1 SEHNR and CDR2 FQNEAQ (reference sequence).

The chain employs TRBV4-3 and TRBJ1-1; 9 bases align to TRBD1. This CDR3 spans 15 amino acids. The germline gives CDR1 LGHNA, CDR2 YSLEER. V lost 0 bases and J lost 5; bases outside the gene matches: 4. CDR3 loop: CASSQDNRGPTEAFF. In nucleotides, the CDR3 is TGCGCCAGCAGCCAAGATAACAGGGGGCCGACTGAAGCTTTCTTT.

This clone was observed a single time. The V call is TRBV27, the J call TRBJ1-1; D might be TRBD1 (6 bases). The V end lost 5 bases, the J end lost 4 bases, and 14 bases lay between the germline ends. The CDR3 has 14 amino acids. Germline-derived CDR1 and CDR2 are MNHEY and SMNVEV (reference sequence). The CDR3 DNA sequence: TGTGCCAGCAGTCACCAGGGGACGGGCACTGAAGCTTTCTTT. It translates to CASSHQGTGTEAFF.

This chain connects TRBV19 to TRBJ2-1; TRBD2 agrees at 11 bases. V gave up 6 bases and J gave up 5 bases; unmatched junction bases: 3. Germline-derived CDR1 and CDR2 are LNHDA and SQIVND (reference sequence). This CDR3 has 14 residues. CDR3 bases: TGTGCCAGTAGCTTGACTAGCGGGGACAATGAGCAGTTCTTC. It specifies CASSLTSGDNEQFF.

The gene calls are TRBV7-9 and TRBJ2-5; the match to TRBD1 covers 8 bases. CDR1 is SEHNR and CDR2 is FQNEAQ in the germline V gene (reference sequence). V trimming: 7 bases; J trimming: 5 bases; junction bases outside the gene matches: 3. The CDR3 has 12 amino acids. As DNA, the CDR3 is TGTGCCAGCACCTGGACAGGGGAGACCCAGTACTTC. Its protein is CASTWTGETQYF.

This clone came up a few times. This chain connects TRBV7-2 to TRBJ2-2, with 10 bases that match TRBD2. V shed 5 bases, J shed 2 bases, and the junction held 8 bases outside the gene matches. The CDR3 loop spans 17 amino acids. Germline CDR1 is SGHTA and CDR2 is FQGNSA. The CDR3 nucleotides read TGTGCCAGCAGCCGACCCCTAGCGGGGGCAAACACCGGGGAGCTGTTTTTT. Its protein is CASSRPLAGANTGELFF.

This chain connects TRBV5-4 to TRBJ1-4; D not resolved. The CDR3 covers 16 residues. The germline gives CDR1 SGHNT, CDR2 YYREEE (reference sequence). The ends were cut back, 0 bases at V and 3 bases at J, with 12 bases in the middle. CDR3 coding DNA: TGTGCCAGCAGCTTGGACGAGGGAGACGCTAATGAAAAACTGTTTTTT. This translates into CASSLDEGDANEKLFF.

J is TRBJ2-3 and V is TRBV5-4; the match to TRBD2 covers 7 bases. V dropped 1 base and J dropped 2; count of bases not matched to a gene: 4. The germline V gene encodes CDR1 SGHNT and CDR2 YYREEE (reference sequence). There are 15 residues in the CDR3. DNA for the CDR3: TGTGCCAGCAGCTTGTCGCTAGCGGACACAGATACGCAGTATTTT. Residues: CASSLSLADTDTQYF.

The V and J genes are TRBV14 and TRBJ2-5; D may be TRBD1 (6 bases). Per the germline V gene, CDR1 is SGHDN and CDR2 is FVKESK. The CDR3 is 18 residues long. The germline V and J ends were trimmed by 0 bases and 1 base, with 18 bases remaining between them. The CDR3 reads CASSQDGYRVGIQETQYF. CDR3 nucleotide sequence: TGTGCCAGCAGCCAAGATGGTTACAGGGTTGGTATCCAAGAGACCCAGTACTTC.

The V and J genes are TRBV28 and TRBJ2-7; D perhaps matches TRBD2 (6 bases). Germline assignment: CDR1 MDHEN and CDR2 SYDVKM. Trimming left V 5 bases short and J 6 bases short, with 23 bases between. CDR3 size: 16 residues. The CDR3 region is CASSPRAGTVGFEQYF. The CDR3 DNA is TGTGCCAGCAGTCCAAGGGCGGGGACTGTGGGGTTCGAGCAGTACTTC.

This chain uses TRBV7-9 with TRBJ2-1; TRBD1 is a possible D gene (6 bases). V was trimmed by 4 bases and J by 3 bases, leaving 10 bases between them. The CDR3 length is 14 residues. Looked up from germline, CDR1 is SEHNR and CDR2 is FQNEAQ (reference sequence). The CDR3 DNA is TGTGCCAGCAGCTCGACAGGTGGCTACAATGAGCAGTTCTTC. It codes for CASSSTGGYNEQFF.

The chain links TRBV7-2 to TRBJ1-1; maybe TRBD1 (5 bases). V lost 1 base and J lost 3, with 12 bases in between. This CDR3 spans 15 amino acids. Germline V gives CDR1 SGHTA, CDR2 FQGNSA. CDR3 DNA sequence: TGTGCCAGCAGCTTAGTTTTGGGGGGGGACACTGAAGCTTTCTTT. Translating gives CASSLVLGGDTEAFF.

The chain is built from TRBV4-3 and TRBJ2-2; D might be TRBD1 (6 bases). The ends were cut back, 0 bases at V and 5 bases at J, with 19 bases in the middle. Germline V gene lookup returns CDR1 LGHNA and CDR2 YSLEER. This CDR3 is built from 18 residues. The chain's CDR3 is CASSQDPARGVMTGELFF. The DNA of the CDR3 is TGCGCCAGCAGCCAAGATCCCGCCAGGGGCGTGATGACCGGGGAGCTGTTTTTT.

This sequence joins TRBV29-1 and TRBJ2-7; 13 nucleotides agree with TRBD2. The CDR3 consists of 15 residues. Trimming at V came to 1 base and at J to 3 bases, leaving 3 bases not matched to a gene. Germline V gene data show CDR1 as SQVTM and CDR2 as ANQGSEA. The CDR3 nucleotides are TGCAGCGTTGAAGGCGGGACTAGCGGGGACTACGAGCAGTACTTC. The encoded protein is CSVEGGTSGDYEQYF.

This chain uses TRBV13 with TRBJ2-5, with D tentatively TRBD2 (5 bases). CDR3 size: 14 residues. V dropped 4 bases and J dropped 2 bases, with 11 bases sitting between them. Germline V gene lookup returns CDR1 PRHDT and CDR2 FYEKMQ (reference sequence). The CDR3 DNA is TGTGCCAGCAGCTCTCCCAGCGGACAAGAGACCCAGTACTTC. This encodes CASSSPSGQETQYF.

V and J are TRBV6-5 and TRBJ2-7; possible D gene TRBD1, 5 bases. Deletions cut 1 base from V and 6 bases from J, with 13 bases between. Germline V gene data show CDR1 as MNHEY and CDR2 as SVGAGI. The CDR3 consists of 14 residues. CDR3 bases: TGTGCCAGCAGTTACTTGCATAGTGGGGCCGAGCAGTACTTC. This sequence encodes CASSYLHSGAEQYF.